The 5 T cell receptor beta chains below come from one sample, sequenced in a study of long-term antiretroviral therapy in people with HIV. Version v3.0 of the immunoSEQ assay was performed at survey level. TCRdb's copy holds only in-frame clones and misses some; the assay was immunoSEQ multiplex PCR. The sample shows tens of thousands of clones, approximately 85% of them seen only once. The sequencing here drew on unsorted PBMCs, taken 0.8 years before starting antiretroviral therapy. All receptors come from a man between 18 and 29 years old with HIV.

The CDR3, as DNA: TGCGCCAGCAGCTTGGAAAGGGACAATGAGCAGTTCTTC. This sequence encodes CASSLERDNEQFF. The chain has TRBV5-1 and TRBJ2-1; no clear D. V was shortened by 0 bases and J by 5 bases, with 6 bases between the two germline ends. CDR1 and CDR2 (germline): SGHRS, YFSETQ. CDR3 length: 13 residues.

V is TRBV7-8 and J is TRBJ1-5; D may be TRBD1 (5 bases). The V gene lost 3 bases and the J gene lost 3 bases, with 12 bases spanning the gap. From germline, CDR1 is SGHVS and CDR2 FQNEAQ. The CDR3 is made up of 15 amino acids. This CDR3 reads CASSFDGGDNQPQHF. The CDR3 DNA sequence: TGTGCCAGCAGCTTCGACGGGGGTGACAATCAGCCCCAGCATTTT. The full variable domain, in which reference TRBV7-8 and TRBJ1-5 provide the parts outside the CDR3, is GAGVSQSPRYKVAKRGQDVALRCDPISGHVSLFWYQQALGQGPEFLTYFQNEAQLDKSGLPSDRFFAERPEGSVSTLKIQRTQQEDSAVYLCASSFDGGDNQPQHFGDGTRLSIL.

This clone was picked up a small number of times. The J gene is TRBJ2-4, the V gene TRBV27; D gene ambiguous. CDR1 and CDR2 (germline): MNHEY, SMNVEV (reference sequence). Between the trimmed V and J ends, which lost 3 bases and 1 base, there was a span of 13 bases. The length of the CDR3 is 16 residues. For the CDR3, the DNA is TGTGCCAGCAGTTTCTCTCCAGTCCGGGCCAAAAACATTCAGTACTTC. Protein sequence: CASSFSPVRAKNIQYF.

The chain carries TRBV7-9 and TRBJ2-3; D possibly matches TRBD1 or TRBD2 (5 bases each). Trimming removed 3 bases from V and 6 bases from J, with 19 bases in between. This CDR3 is 16 amino acids long. CDR1 and CDR2 (germline): SEHNR, FQNEAQ (reference sequence). CDR3 DNA sequence: TGTGCCAGCAGCTTTAGGGGTCGGGCTAGCTGGGATACGCAGTATTTT. Translating gives CASSFRGRASWDTQYF.

The J gene is TRBJ1-1, the V gene TRBV7-8, with D maybe TRBD1 (5 bases). Germline CDR1 and CDR2: SGHVS and FQNEAQ. CDR3 length equals 15 residues. The V gene lost 8 bases and the J gene lost 0 bases, with 16 bases spanning the gap. DNA for the CDR3: TGTGCCAGCGGAACACGGGACGGTATGAACACTGAAGCTTTCTTT. Translation gives CASGTRDGMNTEAFF.